Listed below are T cell receptor beta chains from one sample, sequenced in a study of cytomegalovirus exposure and HLA in healthy donors. TCRdb's table, derived via immunoSEQ multiplex PCR, lists solely in-frame clones and lacks some. Of some 150,000 clones detected, approximately 78% appear once; the ten largest clones hold roughly 3.4%. The sequenced material came from PBMCs. Receptor source: a man younger than 35 in good health and CMV-seropositive. Both conserved end residues are part of each CDR3. D genes are given only for firm matches. Clone size is shown for a subset of rows, as once, few, many or a class of expanded clone.

>-|-|TRBV27|TRBJ2-1
TGTGCCAGCAGTTCCCCCGGGAAAGATTCTGAGCAGTTCTTC
CASSSPGKDSEQFF
>TRBD1|-|TRBV6-5|TRBJ1-5
TGTGCCAGCAGTTCCCGGACAGGGGTTATGGAGCAGCCCCAGCATTTT
CASSSRTGVMEQPQHF
>-|-|TRBV10-1|TRBJ2-1
TGCGCCAGCAGTGAAAATATGGGGGCTGAGCAGTTCTTC
CASSENMGAEQFF
>-|-|TRBV9|TRBJ2-3
TGTGCCAGCAGTCCAAGTCCAGGTAGCACAGATACGCAGTATTTT
CASSPSPGSTDTQYF
>-|-|TRBV4-1|TRBJ2-4
TGCGCCAGCAGCCAGGTACTGACGGGGTTTCAGTACTTC
CASSQVLTGFQYF
>TRBD1|-|TRBV19|TRBJ2-3
TGTGCCAGTAGTCCAGGACCGATGAGGGGGCGCTCAGATACGCAGTATTTT
CASSPGPMRGRSDTQYF
>-|-|TRBV2|TRBJ1-2
TGTGCCAGCAGTGAAGCGGCAGGGAACTATGGCTACACCTTC
CASSEAAGNYGYTF
>TRBD1|-|TRBV30|TRBJ2-2
TGTGCCTGGAGTGTACAAAAAAGGGACAGGGTCGACGGGGAGCTGTTTTTT
CAWSVQKRDRVDGELFF
>-|-|TRBV4-1|TRBJ1-5
TGCGCCAGCAGCCAAGGGGGCAGGCAGCCCCAGCATTTT
CASSQGGRQPQHF
>TRBD1|-|TRBV5-1|TRBJ2-3
TGCGCCAGCAGCCAGGGGGACAGGGGGTTTGGCACAGATACGCAGTATTTT
CASSQGDRGFGTDTQYF
>-|once|TRBV19|TRBJ2-1
TGTGCCAGTAGTATAGTCAACCAGTACTCCTACAATGAGCAGTTCTTC
CASSIVNQYSYNEQFF
>-|-|TRBV5-4|TRBJ2-5
TGTGCCAGCAGCTTGACGGGACACCTCCAAGAGACCCAGTACTTC
CASSLTGHLQETQYF
>-|-|TRBV29-1|TRBJ1-2
TGCAGCGTTGAAGATGAGGTCATAGGGGTTGGCTACACCTTC
CSVEDEVIGVGYTF
>-|-|TRBV7-9|TRBJ2-5
TGTGCCAGCAGCCCAAGCCGGACACCCCAAAGGGAGACCCAGTACTTC
CASSPSRTPQRETQYF
>TRBD2|-|TRBV28|TRBJ2-1
TGTGCCAGCAAAGGGACTAGCGGGACGGGGGCTTACAATGAGCAGTTCTTC
CASKGTSGTGAYNEQFF
>-|few|TRBV5-1|TRBJ2-5
TGCGCCAGCAGCCCGGGATGGACAGCCCAAGAGACCCAGTACTTC
CASSPGWTAQETQYF
>-|-|TRBV7-9|TRBJ2-7
TGTGCCAGCAGCGCAGGGCACGAGCAGTACTTC
CASSAGHEQYF
>TRBD1|few|TRBV7-9|TRBJ2-1
TGTGCCAGCAGCACTGACCGGGACAGGGGACACAATGAGCAGTTCTTC
CASSTDRDRGHNEQFF
>TRBD2|-|TRBV9|TRBJ2-1
TGTGCCAGCAGCGTATCGGGAGGGGTCTACAATGAGCAGTTCTTC
CASSVSGGVYNEQFF
>-|-|TRBV19|TRBJ2-1
TGTGCCAGTAGTATAGGAGTAAACTACAATGAGCAGTTCTTC
CASSIGVNYNEQFF